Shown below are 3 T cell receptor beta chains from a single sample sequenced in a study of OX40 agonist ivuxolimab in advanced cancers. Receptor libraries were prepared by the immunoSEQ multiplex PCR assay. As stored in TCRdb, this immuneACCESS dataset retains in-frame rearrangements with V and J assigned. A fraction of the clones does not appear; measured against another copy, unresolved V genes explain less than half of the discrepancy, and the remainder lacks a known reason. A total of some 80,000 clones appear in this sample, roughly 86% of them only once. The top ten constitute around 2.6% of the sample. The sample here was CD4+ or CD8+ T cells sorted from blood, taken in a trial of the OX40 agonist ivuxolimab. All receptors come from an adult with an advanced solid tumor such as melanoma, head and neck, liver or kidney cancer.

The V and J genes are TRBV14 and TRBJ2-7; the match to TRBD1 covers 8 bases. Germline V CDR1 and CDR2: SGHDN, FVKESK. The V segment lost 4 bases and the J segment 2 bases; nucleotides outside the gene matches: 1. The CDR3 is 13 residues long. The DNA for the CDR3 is TGTGCCAGCAGCCCGGACAGGGCCTACGAGCAGTACTTC. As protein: CASSPDRAYEQYF.

Written as DNA, the CDR3 is TGTGCCAGCAGCTCCGGGACCAGCAATCAGCCCCAGCATTTT. Translating gives CASSSGTSNQPQHF. V usage is TRBV6-1 and J usage is TRBJ1-5; D possibly corresponds to TRBD1 (5 bases). The CDR3 covers 14 residues. Germline V CDR1 and CDR2: MNHNS, SASEGT. Trimming pared 6 bases from V and 1 base from J, leaving 10 bases between.

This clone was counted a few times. CDR3 region: CASSGTVMNTEAFF. In DNA form, the CDR3 reads TGCGCCAGCAGCGGGACAGTTATGAACACTGAAGCTTTCTTT. The rearrangement uses TRBV5-1 and TRBJ1-1; 7 bases line up with TRBD1. This CDR3 region has 14 residues. Looked up from germline, CDR1 is SGHRS and CDR2 is YFSETQ. Trimming removed 4 bases from V and 0 bases from J; junction bases left unmatched: 3.